This T cell receptor (beta chain) emerged from a study of blood T cell repertoires in COVID-19. Study details: There were acute and convalescent COVID-19 samples, and they came from the United States, Italy and Spain. Sources were T cells, B-cell-depleted T cells, or PBMCs; the material itself was cDNA or gDNA.

Allocation to cohorts depended on clinical history reported by the participants. Germline V lookup: CDR1 SGDLS, CDR2 YYNGEE. The CDR3 runs 14 residues. Trimming took 4 bases from V and 2 from J; bases not matched to a gene: 3. As processed by the authors: The authors estimated nucleated cell counts from reference gene primer amplification. Sequencing was performed with immunoSEQ multiplex PCR; in TCRdb, only in-frame clones are kept and a portion is missing. That table is the source of V, J and clone size, and D and trimming were worked out from the DNA. Among roughly 150,000 clones listed, around 80% were seen once.

Sequencing used PBMCs or T cells enriched from blood (not recorded which). This sequence was found in a woman in her fifties or sixties who had recovered from COVID-19. V is TRBV9 and J is TRBJ2-3; TRBD2 agrees at 8 bases. This CDR3 reads CASSISGDTDTQYF. As DNA, the CDR3 is TGTGCCAGCAGCATTAGCGGGGACACAGATACGCAGTATTTT.